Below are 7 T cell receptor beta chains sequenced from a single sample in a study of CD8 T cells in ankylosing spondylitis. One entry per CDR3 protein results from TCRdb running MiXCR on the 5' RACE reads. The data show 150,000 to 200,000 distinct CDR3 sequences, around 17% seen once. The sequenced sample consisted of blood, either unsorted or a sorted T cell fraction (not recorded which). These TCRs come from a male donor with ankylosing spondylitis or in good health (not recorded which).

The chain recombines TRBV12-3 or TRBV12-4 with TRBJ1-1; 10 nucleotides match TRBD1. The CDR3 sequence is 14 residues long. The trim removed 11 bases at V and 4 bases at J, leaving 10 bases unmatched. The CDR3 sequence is CASTPTGGGTEAFF. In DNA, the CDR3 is TGTGCCTCCACCCCGACAGGGGGCGGCACTGAAGCTTTCTTT.

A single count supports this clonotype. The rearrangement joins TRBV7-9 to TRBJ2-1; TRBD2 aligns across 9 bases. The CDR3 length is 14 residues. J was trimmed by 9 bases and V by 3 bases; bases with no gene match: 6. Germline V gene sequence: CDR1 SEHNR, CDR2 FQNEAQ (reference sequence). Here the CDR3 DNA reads TGTGCCAGCAGCTTCTCTAGCGGGACGGGTGAGCAGTTCTTC. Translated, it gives CASSFSSGTGEQFF. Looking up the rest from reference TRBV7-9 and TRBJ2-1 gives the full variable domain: DTGVSQNPRHKITKRGQNVTFRCDPISEHNRLYWYRQTLGQGPEFLTYFQNEAQLEKSRLLSDRFSAERPKGSFSTLEIQRTEQGDSAMYLCASSFSSGTGEQFFGPGTRLTVL.

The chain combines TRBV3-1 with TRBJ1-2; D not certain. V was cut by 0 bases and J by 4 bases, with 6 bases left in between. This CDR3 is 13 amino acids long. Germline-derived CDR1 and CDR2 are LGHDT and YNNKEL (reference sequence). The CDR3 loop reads CASSQESVYGYTF. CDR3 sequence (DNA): TGTGCCAGCAGCCAAGAATCCGTCTATGGCTACACCTTC.

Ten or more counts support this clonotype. CDR3 nucleotide sequence: TGCGCCAGCAGCCGGGACAGGTCCTACAATGAGCAGTTCTTC. This gives the protein CASSRDRSYNEQFF. The chain combines TRBV5-1 with TRBJ2-1; 8 nucleotides agree with TRBD1. CDR3 length: 14 amino acids. V trimming: 4 bases; J trimming: 1 base; junction bases outside the gene matches: 1. The germline V gene has CDR1 SGHRS and CDR2 YFSETQ.

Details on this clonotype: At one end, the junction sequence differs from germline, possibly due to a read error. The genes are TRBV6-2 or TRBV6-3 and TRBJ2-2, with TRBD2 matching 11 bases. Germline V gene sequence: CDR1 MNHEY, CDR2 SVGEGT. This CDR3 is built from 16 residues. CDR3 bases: TGTGTCAGCACGGGCCTAGCGGGAGGAAACACCGGGGAGCTGTTTTTT. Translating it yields CVSTGLAGGNTGELFF.

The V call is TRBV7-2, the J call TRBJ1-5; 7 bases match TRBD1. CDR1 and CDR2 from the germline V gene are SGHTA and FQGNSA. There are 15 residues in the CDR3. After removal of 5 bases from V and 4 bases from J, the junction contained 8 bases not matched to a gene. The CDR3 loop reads CASSPGTAPNQPQHF. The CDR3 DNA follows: TGTGCCAGCAGCCCCGGGACAGCACCTAATCAGCCCCAGCATTTT.

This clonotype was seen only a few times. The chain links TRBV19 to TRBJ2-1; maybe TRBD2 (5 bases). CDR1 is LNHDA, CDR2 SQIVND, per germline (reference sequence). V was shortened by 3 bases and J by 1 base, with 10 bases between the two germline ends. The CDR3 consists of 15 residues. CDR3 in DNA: TGTGCCAGTAGTATCCGCGGGTCTTCCTACAATGAGCAGTTCTTC. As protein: CASSIRGSSYNEQFF.